This TCR beta chain was captured in a study of cytomegalovirus exposure and HLA in healthy donors. The overall study: Early released data comprised around 80 million unique TCRs from HLA-typed donors.

In regard to this clone: Antigen: not known.

Study-wide points: Roughly even sequencing depth across donors was the assumption behind the presence/absence analyses. Information on immune exposure was restricted to one variable (CMV serostatus).

The primer mix had 60 Vbeta and 13 Jbeta primers. TCRdb's copy holds only in-frame clones and misses some; the assay was immunoSEQ multiplex PCR. This table holds around 140,000 clones, approximately 80% found once. CDR1 and CDR2 from the germline V gene are MNHEY and SMNVEV (reference sequence). The CDR3 spans 17 residues. The J segment lost 5 bases and the V segment lost 6 bases, leaving 10 bases of the junction unmatched. V is TRBV27 and J is TRBJ2-2, with 12 bases identical to TRBD2. The material sequenced was PBMCs. The clonotype originates from a woman between 40 and 55 years old in good health and CMV-seropositive. CDR3: CASSPPLAGGWTGELFF. CDR3 DNA: TGTGCCAGCAGCCCTCCCCTAGCGGGAGGGTGGACCGGGGAGCTGTTTTTT.